These 10 T cell receptor beta chains were all obtained from the same sample, sequenced in a study of OX40 agonist ivuxolimab in advanced cancers. The method was immunoSEQ multiplex PCR; TCRdb's version includes in-frame clones alone and lacks a portion of them. The sample includes about 98,000 clones, approximately 86% of them seen just once. The specimen comprised CD4+ or CD8+ T cells sorted from blood, sampled in a trial of the OX40 agonist ivuxolimab. These receptors originate from an adult with an advanced solid tumor such as melanoma, head and neck, liver or kidney cancer.

The J gene is TRBJ2-2, the V gene TRBV2; 14 nucleotides line up with TRBD2. Trimming cost V 6 bases and J 6 bases; bases outside gene matches: 9. The CDR3 totals 17 residues. Germline-derived CDR1 and CDR2 are SNHLY and FYNNEI. The CDR3: CASSLTSGRATAGELFF. CDR3 bases: TGTGCCAGCAGCCTGACTAGCGGGAGGGCAACCGCCGGGGAGCTGTTTTTT. The full variable domain, rest sourced from reference TRBV2 and TRBJ2-2, is EPEVTQTPSHQVTQMGQEVILRCVPISNHLYFYWYRQILGQKVEFLVSFYNNEISEKSEIFDDQFSVERPDGSNFTLKIRSTKLEDSAMYFCASSLTSGRATAGELFFGEGSRLTVL.

CDR3 nucleotides: TGTGCCAGCTCACCAGGATCCAAAGGGGAGACCCAGTACTTC. It translates to CASSPGSKGETQYF. The chain couples TRBV18 to TRBJ2-5, with D uncertain. V gave up 2 bases and J gave up 5 bases, with 12 bases separating them. Germline loops: CDR1 KGHSH, CDR2 LQKENI. The CDR3 runs 14 residues. Full variable domain (outside the CDR3, taken from reference TRBV18 and TRBJ2-5): NAGVMQNPRHLVRRRGQEARLRCSPMKGHSHVYWYRQLPEEGLKFMVYLQKENIIDESGMPKERFSAEFPKEGPSILRIQQVVRGDSAAYFCASSPGSKGETQYFGPGTRLLVL.

The J gene is TRBJ1-1, the V gene TRBV19; TRBD1 is a possible D gene (5 bases). This CDR3 has 13 residues. Trimming left V 6 bases short and J 3 bases short, with 11 bases between. CDR1 and CDR2 from the germline V gene are LNHDA and SQIVND (reference sequence). This chain's CDR3 is CASRAGLDTEAFF. CDR3 in DNA: TGTGCCAGTAGGGCAGGGCTAGACACTGAAGCTTTCTTT.

The gene calls are TRBV30 and TRBJ1-1; D unresolved. In germline, CDR1 is GTSNPN, CDR2 SVGIG (reference sequence). This CDR3 has 14 amino acids. The V end lost 3 bases, the J end lost 0 bases, and 11 bases lay between the germline ends. CDR3 in DNA: TGTGCCTGGAGGGGCAGTCTCATGAACACTGAAGCTTTCTTT. This translates into CAWRGSLMNTEAFF.

The V and J genes are TRBV7-6 and TRBJ2-1, with 9 bases identical to TRBD2. This CDR3 comprises 16 residues. Germline CDR1 reads SGHVS; CDR2 reads FNYEAQ. The trim removed 0 bases at V and 5 bases at J, leaving 5 bases unmatched. The CDR3 is CASSLAVTSGHNEQFF. CDR3 sequence (DNA): TGTGCCAGCAGCTTAGCGGTGACTAGCGGCCACAATGAGCAGTTCTTC. Full variable domain (rest looked up from reference TRBV7-6 and TRBJ2-1): GAGVSQSPRYKVTKRGQDVALRCDPISGHVSLYWYRQALGQGPEFLTYFNYEAQQDKSGLPNDRFSAERPEGSISTLTIQRTEQRDSAMYRCASSLAVTSGHNEQFFGPGTRLTVL.

This chain connects TRBV5-6 to TRBJ1-2; no clear D. V lost 0 bases, J lost 5 bases, and 11 bases lay in between. The CDR3 loop spans 14 amino acids. Looked up from germline, CDR1 is SGHDT and CDR2 is YYEEEE. CDR3 protein: CASSLAGKSYGYTF. The CDR3 DNA follows: TGTGCCAGCAGCTTGGCCGGGAAGAGTTATGGCTACACCTTC.

This chain uses TRBV2 with TRBJ2-5; D gene uncertain. CDR1 SNHLY and CDR2 FYNNEI come from the germline V gene. CDR3 length: 13 amino acids. The germline V and J ends were trimmed by 7 bases and 1 base, with 10 bases remaining between them. CDR3 protein: CASMSRTQETQYF. The CDR3 nucleotides are TGTGCCAGCATGAGTCGCACCCAAGAGACCCAGTACTTC.

The chain carries TRBV18 and TRBJ2-7; TRBD2 might be the D (6 bases). Trimming removed 6 bases at V and 0 bases at J, with 12 bases between. Looked up from germline, CDR1 is KGHSH and CDR2 is LQKENI. The CDR3 has 14 residues. CDR3 amino acids: CASSPGSFSYEQYF. CDR3 bases: TGTGCCAGCTCTCCCGGGAGCTTCTCCTACGAGCAGTACTTC.

The chain carries TRBV30 and TRBJ2-7, with D uncertain. The CDR3 extends over 14 amino acids. V lost 3 bases, J lost 7 bases, and 19 bases lay in between. CDR1 is GTSNPN and CDR2 is SVGIG in the germline V gene (reference sequence). The CDR3 is CAWSQEGWSNEQYF. CDR3 in DNA: TGTGCCTGGAGCCAAGAAGGGTGGTCGAATGAGCAGTACTTC. Together with reference TRBV30 and TRBJ2-7, the CDR3 gives the full variable domain: SQTIHQWPATLVQPVGSPLSLECTVEGTSNPNLYWYRQAAGRGLQLLFYSVGIGQISSEVPQNLSASRPQDRQFILSSKKLLLSDSGFYLCAWSQEGWSNEQYFGPGTRLTVT.

The chain recombines TRBV6-5 with TRBJ1-2; D uncertain. Looked up from germline, CDR1 is MNHEY and CDR2 is SVGAGI. Trimming shortened V by 4 bases and J by 8 bases, and 14 bases separated the two germline ends. This CDR3 has 13 residues. The CDR3 bases are TGTGCCAGCAGTTTCGTTGGGGAGGGCGGCTACACCTTC. It specifies CASSFVGEGGYTF.